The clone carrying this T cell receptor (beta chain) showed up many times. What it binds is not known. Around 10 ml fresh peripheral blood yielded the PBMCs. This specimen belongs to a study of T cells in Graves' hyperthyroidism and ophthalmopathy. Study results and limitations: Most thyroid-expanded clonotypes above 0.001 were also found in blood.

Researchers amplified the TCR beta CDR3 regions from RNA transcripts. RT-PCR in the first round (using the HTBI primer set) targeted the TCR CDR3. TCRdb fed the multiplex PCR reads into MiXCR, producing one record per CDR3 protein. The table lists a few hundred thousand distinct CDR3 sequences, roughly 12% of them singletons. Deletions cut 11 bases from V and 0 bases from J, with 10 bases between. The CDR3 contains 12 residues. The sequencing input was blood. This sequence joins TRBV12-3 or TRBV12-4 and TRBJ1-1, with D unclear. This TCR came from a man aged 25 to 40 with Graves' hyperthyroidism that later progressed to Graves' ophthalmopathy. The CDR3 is CAVKDMNTEAFF. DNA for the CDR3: TGTGCCGTGAAGGATATGAACACTGAAGCTTTCTTT.